The 18 T cell receptor beta chains below come from one sample, sequenced in a study of OX40 agonist ivuxolimab in advanced cancers. The protocol was immunoSEQ multiplex PCR, while the TCRdb copy is restricted to in-frame clones and leaves out a portion. The sample has over 60,000 clones, around 88% seen once. The specimen comprised CD4+ or CD8+ T cells sorted from blood, sampled in a trial of the OX40 agonist ivuxolimab. Receptor source: an adult with an advanced solid tumor such as melanoma, head and neck, liver or kidney cancer.

In DNA, the CDR3 is TGTGCCAGCAGAACAGGGGGCGGCTCTGGAAACACCATATATTTT. This encodes CASRTGGGSGNTIYF. This rearrangement joins TRBV6-1 to TRBJ1-3; TRBD1 agrees at 9 bases. V lost 6 bases to trimming and J lost 0 bases; unmatched junction nucleotides: 3. CDR1 and CDR2 from the germline V gene are MNHNS and SASEGT. This CDR3 has 15 amino acids.

The chain recombines TRBV6-6 with TRBJ2-7; TRBD1 matches 10 bases. There are 16 residues in the CDR3. Germline values: CDR1 MNHNY, CDR2 SVGAGI (reference sequence). V lost 6 bases, J lost 4 bases, and 12 bases stayed unmatched. The CDR3 DNA sequence: TGTGCCAGCAGCGCTCGGGACAGGGGAGGTGGTTACGAGCAGTACTTC. The encoded protein is CASSARDRGGGYEQYF.

The chain recombines TRBV9 with TRBJ2-3; D gene uncertain. This CDR3 contains 14 residues. From germline, CDR1 is SGDLS and CDR2 YYNGEE. Trimming pared 6 bases from V and 1 base from J, leaving 12 bases between. The CDR3 region is CASNAILGTDTQYF. Here the CDR3 DNA reads TGTGCCAGCAACGCCATACTGGGCACAGATACGCAGTATTTT.

The rearrangement joins TRBV5-4 to TRBJ2-7, with TRBD1 matching 10 bases. Trimming took 5 bases from V and 3 from J; bases not matched to a gene: 5. The CDR3 sequence is 14 residues long. Germline V gives CDR1 SGHNT, CDR2 YYREEE (reference sequence). This chain's CDR3 is CASRRTGGHYEQYF. The CDR3 region has the DNA TGTGCCAGCAGAAGGACAGGGGGGCACTACGAGCAGTACTTC.

This chain links TRBV5-6 with TRBJ2-7, with 7 nucleotides matching TRBD1. This CDR3 contains 13 residues. The V gene's germline CDR1 is SGHDT and CDR2 YYEEEE. The ends lost 4 bases at V and 3 bases at J; junction bases unmatched: 4. In nucleotides, the CDR3 is TGTGCCAGCAGCATCAGACAGGGCTACGAGCAGTACTTC. The encoded protein is CASSIRQGYEQYF.

The chain employs TRBV5-4 and TRBJ2-2; TRBD1 aligns across 7 bases. V lost 4 bases and J lost 0; bases outside the gene matches: 12. Germline lookup yields CDR1 SGHNT and CDR2 YYREEE (reference sequence). CDR3 length equals 18 residues. CDR3 in DNA: TGTGCCAGCAGCAAGAAAGTACAGGGGACCACGAACACCGGGGAGCTGTTTTTT. This codes for CASSKKVQGTTNTGELFF.

The chain uses TRBV5-1 and TRBJ1-5, with 7 bases identical to TRBD1. The trim removed 0 bases at V and 6 bases at J, leaving 3 bases unmatched. Germline V gene lookup returns CDR1 SGHRS and CDR2 YFSETQ. The CDR3 is made up of 14 amino acids. The CDR3 sequence is CASSLEGGPQPQHF. The CDR3 DNA follows: TGCGCCAGCAGCTTGGAAGGGGGCCCTCAGCCCCAGCATTTT.

This chain joins TRBV7-3 and TRBJ2-3, with D maybe TRBD2 (6 bases). V lost 5 bases and J lost 0, with 12 bases in between. The CDR3 has 15 amino acids. Germline CDR1 reads SGHTA; CDR2 reads FQGTGA. CDR3: CASSPVRGSTDTQYF. The CDR3 DNA reads as TGTGCCAGCAGCCCGGTGCGGGGAAGCACAGATACGCAGTATTTT.

This chain joins TRBV18 and TRBJ2-7, with D perhaps given as TRBD1 or TRBD2 (7 bases each). Trimming took off 2 bases at V and 5 bases at J, with 13 bases between the two ends. The CDR3 covers 14 residues. Looked up from germline, CDR1 is KGHSH and CDR2 is LQKENI. The CDR3: CASSPVAGGDEQYF. As DNA, the CDR3 is TGTGCCAGCTCACCAGTAGCAGGGGGGGACGAGCAGTACTTC.

The rearrangement links TRBV7-2 to TRBJ2-7; D is perhaps TRBD2 (5 bases). V was cut by 6 bases and J by 2 bases, with 11 bases left in between. The V gene's germline CDR1 is SGHTA and CDR2 FQGNSA. The CDR3 totals 13 residues. Here the CDR3 reads CASRLGQTYEQYF. In DNA, the CDR3 is TGTGCCAGCAGACTAGGGCAGACCTACGAGCAGTACTTC.

The DNA of the CDR3 is TGTGCCAGCAGCCAAGGGACGACGGTATCCTACAATGAGCAGTTCTTC. The encoded protein is CASSQGTTVSYNEQFF. The J gene is TRBJ2-1, the V gene TRBV4-2; D gene unclear. CDR1 and CDR2 (germline): LGHNA, YNFKEQ. V lost 1 base and J lost 1, with 11 bases in between. This CDR3 region has 16 residues.

The chain recombines TRBV7-2 with TRBJ1-1; perhaps TRBD1 as D (5 bases). The CDR3 sequence is 14 residues long. Germline values: CDR1 SGHTA, CDR2 FQGNSA. The V end was cut by 2 bases, the J end by 6 bases, with 13 bases between. The CDR3 sequence: CASSLFGASAEAFF. The CDR3 DNA is TGTGCCAGCAGCTTATTTGGGGCGTCAGCTGAAGCTTTCTTT. Variable domain in full (rest from reference TRBV7-2 and TRBJ1-1): GAGVSQSPSNKVTEKGKDVELRCDPISGHTALYWYRQSLGQGLEFLIYFQGNSAPDKSGLPSDRFSAERTGGSVSTLTIQRTQQEDSAVYLCASSLFGASAEAFFGQGTRLTVV.

The chain joins TRBV29-1 to TRBJ2-6; TRBD2 might be the D (5 bases). The CDR3 is 16 residues long. The germline V gene encodes CDR1 SQVTM and CDR2 ANQGSEA. V lost 5 bases and J lost 2, with 16 bases in between. CDR3 bases: TGCAGCGTTCTCGCGCGGAGGCGGGCTGGGGCCAACGTCCTGACTTTC. Amino acid sequence: CSVLARRRAGANVLTF.

The rearrangement uses TRBV29-1 and TRBJ2-1; 9 nucleotides match TRBD1. The CDR3 is made up of 12 amino acids. V was clipped by 4 bases and J by 10 bases; unmatched bases: 5. The germline gives CDR1 SQVTM, CDR2 ANQGSEA. CDR3 protein: CSVARDRAEQFF. In DNA form, the CDR3 reads TGCAGCGTTGCCCGGGACAGGGCGGAGCAGTTCTTC.

J is TRBJ1-2 and V is TRBV27; 7 nucleotides align to TRBD1. The CDR3 runs 13 residues. Germline values: CDR1 MNHEY, CDR2 SMNVEV (reference sequence). With 3 bases clipped from V and 8 bases from J, the junction kept 6 bases outside the gene matches. The CDR3 DNA follows: TGTGCCAGCAGTTTCCCGACAGGGATCGGCTACACCTTC. Encoded protein: CASSFPTGIGYTF.

The chain combines TRBV11-2 with TRBJ2-7, with 12 nucleotides matching TRBD2. Germline V gene lookup returns CDR1 SGHAT and CDR2 FQNNGV. This CDR3 region has 13 residues. With V trimmed by 4 bases and J by 10 bases, 5 bases remained unmatched. The chain's CDR3 is CASSSGLAGLQYF. The CDR3 coding sequence is TGTGCCAGCAGCTCGGGACTAGCGGGCCTCCAGTACTTC.

CDR3 sequence reads: CASRFRQGNTEAFF. The CDR3 DNA reads as TGTGCAAGTCGCTTCCGACAGGGGAACACTGAAGCTTTCTTT. The gene calls are TRBV12-2 and TRBJ1-1; TRBD1 was called by the table and not checked on the DNA. TRBV12-2 is a pseudogene locus. This CDR3 region has 14 residues.

This clone has just a few counts. This rearrangement joins TRBV18 to TRBJ2-1; the D gene is possibly TRBD1 (6 bases). The germline CDR1 and CDR2 sequences are KGHSH and LQKENI. The V end lost 6 bases, the J end lost 5 bases, and 11 bases lay between the germline ends. CDR3 length equals 13 residues. CDR3: CASSLDRHNEQFF. CDR3 bases: TGTGCCAGCTCCCTGGACAGACACAATGAGCAGTTCTTC.